The 5 T cell receptor beta chains below were found in one sample sequenced in a study of shared clonotypes between healthy human individuals. In the naive CD8 group, cells lacked CD45RO and were positively selected for CCR7, so terminally differentiated effector memory CD45RA+ cells were left out. The data were produced by immunoSEQ multiplex PCR, yet TCRdb's version contains in-frame clones alone and is incomplete. The table records about 2.1 million clones, over 85% of them present only once. The specimen was naive CD8+ T cells from PBMCs. The receptor source for this set is a man younger than 35 in good health. Some clones in this sample may be carry-over from other donors' samples.

For this clone: A read error may account for a junction end that differs from germline. This chain links TRBV5-1 with TRBJ2-1; a weak D match, TRBD2 (6 bases). Germline V gives CDR1 SGHRS, CDR2 YFSETQ. There are 12 residues in the CDR3. CDR3 sequence: CASSLDLAGGIF. The CDR3 bases are TGCGCCAGCAGCTTGGACCTAGCTGGGGGGATCTTC.

CDR3 residues: CASSLALGYEQFF. CDR3 nucleotides: TGTGCCAGCAGCTTAGCGTTGGGCTATGAGCAGTTCTTC. The chain uses TRBV7-6 and TRBJ2-1; D uncertain. The ends were cut back, 0 bases at V and 8 bases at J, with 8 bases in the middle. The CDR3 covers 13 residues. CDR1 and CDR2 from the germline V gene are SGHVS and FNYEAQ. The full variable domain, with the rest looked up from reference TRBV7-6 and TRBJ2-1, is GAGVSQSPRYKVTKRGQDVALRCDPISGHVSLYWYRQALGQGPEFLTYFNYEAQQDKSGLPNDRFSAERPEGSISTLTIQRTEQRDSAMYRCASSLALGYEQFFGPGTRLTVL.

In this sample, this clone turned up once. The chain employs TRBV7-8 and TRBJ2-3, with 9 bases aligning to TRBD2. CDR1 and CDR2 (germline): SGHVS, FQNEAQ. V lost 5 bases, J lost 6 bases, and 12 bases stayed unmatched. The CDR3 is made up of 16 amino acids. CDR3 sequence (DNA): TGTGCCAGCAGCCCCCCTCCGGGACTAGCAGGGGATACGCAGTATTTT. Amino acid sequence: CASSPPPGLAGDTQYF.

The sample holds one count of this clone. V is TRBV19 and J is TRBJ2-1, with TRBD1 matching over 8 bases. The germline V gene has CDR1 LNHDA and CDR2 SQIVND (reference sequence). The ends lost 5 bases at V and 7 bases at J; junction bases unmatched: 7. The CDR3 has 14 residues. The CDR3 region is CASSPARGRNEQFF. The CDR3 coding sequence is TGTGCCAGTAGTCCGGCCAGGGGGCGGAATGAGCAGTTCTTC.

The chain couples TRBV27 to TRBJ2-7; D is unresolved. V was cut by 6 bases and J by 3 bases, with 18 bases left in between. The CDR3 is 15 residues long. CDR1 is MNHEY and CDR2 is SMNVEV in the germline V gene (reference sequence). The CDR3 nucleotides read TGTGCCAGCAGCGCCGGACGGCTGCCTAACTACGAGCAGTACTTC. The encoded protein is CASSAGRLPNYEQYF.